This is a list of T cell receptor beta chains from one sample in a study of blood T cell repertoires in COVID-19. The repertoire was sequenced with immunoSEQ multiplex PCR; TCRdb's copy has only in-frame clones and lacks some. The sample records some 200,000 clones, approximately 85% being singletons. Specimen: PBMCs or T cells enriched from blood (not recorded which). The receptor set was obtained from a man aged 40-50 years who had recovered from COVID-19. Each CDR3 is given with its conserved first and last residue. The D gene is left open where the match is weak. Size is omitted from some rows. Given values are once, few, many or a class for expanded clones.

d_gene: .
v_gene: TRBV6-2/TRBV6-3
abundance: .
j_gene: TRBJ1-2
CDR3nt: TGTGCCAGCAGTCCATCCAGCTACACCTTC
CDR3aa: CASSPSSYTF

d_gene: TRBD2
v_gene: TRBV2
abundance: .
j_gene: TRBJ2-3
CDR3nt: TGTGCCAGCAGTGTTTCGACTAGCGGGAGAGATACGCAGTATTTT
CDR3aa: CASSVSTSGRDTQYF

d_gene: .
v_gene: TRBV12-2
abundance: few
j_gene: TRBJ2-5
CDR3nt: TGTGCAAGTCGCTTAGGGACTAGGGGGGAGACCCAGTACTTC
CDR3aa: CASRLGTRGETQYF

d_gene: .
v_gene: TRBV18
abundance: once
j_gene: TRBJ1-1
CDR3nt: TGTGCCAGCCTAGCCCCAAACACTGAAGCTTTCTTT
CDR3aa: CASLAPNTEAFF

d_gene: .
v_gene: TRBV18
abundance: .
j_gene: TRBJ1-1
CDR3nt: TGTGCCAGCTCGGCGGCGTCAGTAGAAGCTTTCTTT
CDR3aa: CASSAASVEAFF

d_gene: TRBD1
v_gene: TRBV28
abundance: .
j_gene: TRBJ1-4
CDR3nt: TGTGCCAGCAGAGGCCCGGGACAGGGGGCCGCAACTAATGAAAAACTGTTTTTT
CDR3aa: CASRGPGQGAATNEKLFF

d_gene: .
v_gene: TRBV6-2/TRBV6-3
abundance: .
j_gene: TRBJ2-3
CDR3nt: TGTGCCAGCAGTTACCGAGGCAGCCGCACTAGCACAGATACGCAGTATTTT
CDR3aa: CASSYRGSRTSTDTQYF

d_gene: .
v_gene: TRBV27
abundance: .
j_gene: TRBJ1-4
CDR3nt: TGTGCCAGCAGTTCAGTTTTAACTAATGAAAAACTGTTTTTT
CDR3aa: CASSSVLTNEKLFF

d_gene: .
v_gene: TRBV25-1
abundance: .
j_gene: TRBJ2-5
CDR3nt: TGTGCCAGCAGTGATATGGGACACAGACAAGAGACCCAGTACTTC
CDR3aa: CASSDMGHRQETQYF

d_gene: .
v_gene: TRBV4-2
abundance: .
j_gene: TRBJ1-2
CDR3nt: TGTGCCAGCAGCCAAGCCTTACAGGGAGAGTATGGCTACACCTTC
CDR3aa: CASSQALQGEYGYTF

d_gene: TRBD1
v_gene: TRBV5-1
abundance: .
j_gene: TRBJ1-5
CDR3nt: TGCGCCAGCAGCTCCGGGACAGGGCTCGGTCAGCCCCAGCATTTT
CDR3aa: CASSSGTGLGQPQHF

d_gene: TRBD1
v_gene: TRBV5-1
abundance: .
j_gene: TRBJ2-3
CDR3nt: TGCGCCAGCCGGACAGGGGCCTCCACAGATACGCAGTATTTT
CDR3aa: CASRTGASTDTQYF

d_gene: TRBD2
v_gene: TRBV7-8
abundance: .
j_gene: TRBJ2-1
CDR3nt: TGTGCCAGCAGCTTACGGCGGGAGGGCTCGAATGAGCAGTTCTTC
CDR3aa: CASSLRREGSNEQFF

d_gene: .
v_gene: TRBV4-3
abundance: .
j_gene: TRBJ1-1
CDR3nt: TGCGCCAGCAGCCAAGAATTCACACGACGGGACACTGAAGCTTTCTTT
CDR3aa: CASSQEFTRRDTEAFF

d_gene: .
v_gene: TRBV10-2
abundance: few
j_gene: TRBJ1-1
CDR3nt: TGCGCCACCAATCCCATGTCAGAAAGAGGAACTGAAGCTTTCTTT
CDR3aa: CATNPMSERGTEAFF

d_gene: TRBD1
v_gene: TRBV9
abundance: .
j_gene: TRBJ1-2
CDR3nt: TGTGCCAGCAGCGGAGGACAGGGGCAAGGAAGGGGCTACACCTTC
CDR3aa: CASSGGQGQGRGYTF

d_gene: .
v_gene: TRBV10-1
abundance: .
j_gene: TRBJ2-3
CDR3nt: TGCGCCAGCAGTGGGGGGAGGCTAGCGGAGGGGGAGACAGATACGCAGTATTTT
CDR3aa: CASSGGRLAEGETDTQYF

d_gene: TRBD1
v_gene: TRBV5-1
abundance: few
j_gene: TRBJ2-1
CDR3nt: TGCGCCAGCAGCTTGTCGGGACAGGGGGGTGAGCAGTTCTTC
CDR3aa: CASSLSGQGGEQFF

d_gene: .
v_gene: TRBV10-3
abundance: .
j_gene: TRBJ2-3
CDR3nt: TGTGCCATCAGTGCCCTAGACCTTAGCACAGATACGCAGTATTTT
CDR3aa: CAISALDLSTDTQYF

d_gene: TRBD2
v_gene: TRBV5-1
abundance: .
j_gene: TRBJ2-7
CDR3nt: TGCGCCAGCAGCTTGGGGTATGGCGGGAGCTCCTACGAGCAGTACTTC
CDR3aa: CASSLGYGGSSYEQYF

d_gene: TRBD1
v_gene: TRBV2
abundance: .
j_gene: TRBJ1-1
CDR3nt: TGTGCCAGCAGAGACAGGGTAGGGGCGAACACTGAAGCTTTCTTT
CDR3aa: CASRDRVGANTEAFF

d_gene: TRBD1
v_gene: TRBV5-6
abundance: .
j_gene: TRBJ2-1
CDR3nt: TGTGCCAGCAGCTTGTGGGACAGGGTCTCCAATGAGCAGTTCTTC
CDR3aa: CASSLWDRVSNEQFF

d_gene: TRBD2
v_gene: TRBV28
abundance: .
j_gene: TRBJ2-1
CDR3nt: TGTGCCAGCAGTTTATCGGGACTAGCTGTGTTCTTC
CDR3aa: CASSLSGLAVFF

d_gene: TRBD1
v_gene: TRBV29-1
abundance: .
j_gene: TRBJ1-2
CDR3nt: TGCAGCGCCGGGACAGATGGCTATGGCTACACCTTC
CDR3aa: CSAGTDGYGYTF

d_gene: TRBD1
v_gene: TRBV27
abundance: .
j_gene: TRBJ1-2
CDR3nt: TGTGCCAGCAGTTCTCCGGGACAGGGGTATGGCTACACCTTC
CDR3aa: CASSSPGQGYGYTF

d_gene: .
v_gene: TRBV7-3
abundance: .
j_gene: TRBJ2-3
CDR3nt: TGTGCCAGCAGCTTAATAGCAGGGGGCACAGATACGCAGTATTTT
CDR3aa: CASSLIAGGTDTQYF

d_gene: TRBD1
v_gene: TRBV5-1
abundance: .
j_gene: TRBJ1-1
CDR3nt: TGCGCCAGCAGCTTGGGGACAGGGGCGGACACTGAAGCTTTCTTT
CDR3aa: CASSLGTGADTEAFF

d_gene: .
v_gene: TRBV6-5
abundance: once
j_gene: TRBJ1-1
CDR3nt: TGTGCCAGCAGTTTACAGGTGAACACTGAAGCTTTCTTT
CDR3aa: CASSLQVNTEAFF

d_gene: TRBD1
v_gene: TRBV2
abundance: .
j_gene: TRBJ1-1
CDR3nt: TGTGCCACCAGACAGGGGGCGGGCACTGAAGCTTTCTTT
CDR3aa: CATRQGAGTEAFF

d_gene: TRBD1
v_gene: TRBV24-1
abundance: .
j_gene: TRBJ1-2
CDR3nt: TGTGCCACTGCCGGGACAGGGACTAACTATGGCTACACCTTC
CDR3aa: CATAGTGTNYGYTF

d_gene: .
v_gene: TRBV11-2
abundance: .
j_gene: TRBJ1-1
CDR3nt: TGTGCCAGCAGCAGAGGGGGGGACACTGAAGCTTTCTTT
CDR3aa: CASSRGGDTEAFF

d_gene: TRBD1
v_gene: TRBV27
abundance: .
j_gene: TRBJ2-7
CDR3nt: TGTGCCAGCAGCACCGCGGGGACAGGCCGTCCCTACGAGCAGTACTTC
CDR3aa: CASSTAGTGRPYEQYF

d_gene: TRBD2
v_gene: TRBV2
abundance: .
j_gene: TRBJ2-3
CDR3nt: TGTGCCAGCACCTTCCAGCGGGACCTAAGCACAGATACGCAGTATTTT
CDR3aa: CASTFQRDLSTDTQYF

d_gene: TRBD1
v_gene: TRBV3-1/TRBV3-2
abundance: .
j_gene: TRBJ1-4
CDR3nt: TGTGCCAGCAGCCAAGTGGCCTCCGGGACAGGGGGCTCTACAACTAATGAAAAACTGTTTTTT
CDR3aa: CASSQVASGTGGSTTNEKLFF

d_gene: .
v_gene: TRBV19
abundance: .
j_gene: TRBJ1-1
CDR3nt: TGTGCCAGTAGGCTGGGGCGCGCTCCTTACAACACTGAAGCTTTCTTT
CDR3aa: CASRLGRAPYNTEAFF

d_gene: .
v_gene: TRBV19
abundance: .
j_gene: TRBJ1-2
CDR3nt: TGTGCCAGTAGTATAGATTTAATCGGGGAGGAGAACTATGGCTACACCTTC
CDR3aa: CASSIDLIGEENYGYTF

d_gene: TRBD1
v_gene: TRBV19
abundance: .
j_gene: TRBJ1-1
CDR3nt: TGTGCCAGTAGTTCACAGGGGGATGACACTGAAGCTTTCTTT
CDR3aa: CASSSQGDDTEAFF

d_gene: .
v_gene: TRBV27
abundance: .
j_gene: TRBJ1-2
CDR3nt: TGTGCCAGCAGTTCGACAAACACCAGGCTCCTCTATGGCTACACCTTC
CDR3aa: CASSSTNTRLLYGYTF

d_gene: TRBD1
v_gene: TRBV7-2
abundance: .
j_gene: TRBJ2-5
CDR3nt: TGTGCCAGCAGCTTATACAGGGGGACCCAAGAGACCCAGTACTTC
CDR3aa: CASSLYRGTQETQYF

d_gene: .
v_gene: TRBV2
abundance: .
j_gene: TRBJ2-7
CDR3nt: TGTGCCAGCAGGGCGGGTTCGTCCTACGAGCAGTACTTC
CDR3aa: CASRAGSSYEQYF

d_gene: .
v_gene: TRBV28
abundance: .
j_gene: TRBJ1-6
CDR3nt: TGTGCCAGCAGTTTAATGGGCAGCCCTAATTCACCCCTCCACTTT
CDR3aa: CASSLMGSPNSPLHF

d_gene: TRBD2
v_gene: TRBV12-5
abundance: .
j_gene: TRBJ2-1
CDR3nt: TGTGCTAGTGGTGGATGCCCGCGGGAGGTCTACAATGAGCAGTTCTTC
CDR3aa: CASGGCPREVYNEQFF

d_gene: TRBD2
v_gene: TRBV7-2
abundance: .
j_gene: TRBJ2-1
CDR3nt: TGTGCCAGCAACGTGGGAGGGGAGTACAATGAGCAGTTCTTC
CDR3aa: CASNVGGEYNEQFF

d_gene: .
v_gene: TRBV7-9
abundance: many
j_gene: TRBJ1-1
CDR3nt: TGTGCCAGCCGCAGTGGGGGAGGCGGCACTGAAGCTTTCTTT
CDR3aa: CASRSGGGGTEAFF

d_gene: TRBD1
v_gene: TRBV4-3
abundance: once
j_gene: TRBJ1-6
CDR3nt: TGCGCCAGCAGCCAGACAGGGGGCCGCACCCCCCTCCACTTT
CDR3aa: CASSQTGGRTPLHF

d_gene: .
v_gene: TRBV3-1/TRBV3-2
abundance: .
j_gene: TRBJ1-5
CDR3nt: TGTGCCAGCAGCAGAGGTTCCCAGCCCCAGCATTTT
CDR3aa: CASSRGSQPQHF

d_gene: TRBD1
v_gene: TRBV9
abundance: .
j_gene: TRBJ1-1
CDR3nt: TGTGCCAGCAGCGGAGGACAGGCGAACACTGAAGCTTTCTTT
CDR3aa: CASSGGQANTEAFF

d_gene: .
v_gene: TRBV29-1
abundance: .
j_gene: TRBJ1-3
CDR3nt: TGCAGCGTAGCCTTTGGGGGGGCCATTCGTGGAAACACCATATATTTT
CDR3aa: CSVAFGGAIRGNTIYF

d_gene: .
v_gene: TRBV14
abundance: .
j_gene: TRBJ1-2
CDR3nt: TGTGCCAGCAGCTTCCGGGACGGGGGAGGCTACACCTTC
CDR3aa: CASSFRDGGGYTF

d_gene: .
v_gene: TRBV29-1
abundance: .
j_gene: TRBJ1-2
CDR3nt: TGCAGCGCCGAGGGGGGGGCGAGGGGCTACACCTTC
CDR3aa: CSAEGGARGYTF